These 10 T cell receptor beta chains were all obtained from the same sample, sequenced in a study of beta chain features in type 1 diabetes. General observations from the study: Among all four CD4+ subsets, Type 1 diabetes patients had TCRB CDR3s that were moderately but significantly shorter.

These receptors have no identified antigens. Sequencing targeted expressed TCRB transcripts, as all isolated RNA had been reverse transcribed. Profiled with immunoSEQ multiplex PCR; TCRdb holds only in-frame clones, not every one. The table includes a few hundred thousand clones, around 16% detected once. The specimen was naive CD4+ T cells from blood. These receptors came from a man younger than 40 with type 1 diabetes.

In its sample, this clone was seen a few times. V and J are TRBV29-1 and TRBJ1-1; a weak D match, TRBD1 (6 bases). This CDR3 comprises 13 residues. Germline V gives CDR1 SQVTM, CDR2 ANQGSEA. V was clipped by 8 bases and J by 7 bases, with 20 bases between them. The CDR3 DNA sequence: TGCAGCTCTAGACACAGGGTCTCGAATGAAGCTTTCTTT. It translates to CSSRHRVSNEAFF.

This chain uses TRBV5-7 with TRBJ2-7, with TRBD2 matching 14 bases. TRBV5-7 is known as an ORF, though its function is uncertain. The CDR3 sequence is 13 residues long. The chain's CDR3 is CASSYSGLAGDSV. The CDR3 DNA follows: TGTGCCAGCAGTTATTCGGGACTAGCGGGAGACTCAGTC.

The rearrangement joins TRBV5-4 to TRBJ2-7, with D perhaps matching TRBD1 (6 bases). The CDR3 sequence is 14 residues long. Trimming removed 4 bases at V and 3 bases at J, with 14 bases between. Germline CDR1 is SGHNT and CDR2 is YYREEE (reference sequence). The CDR3 region has the DNA TGTGCCAGCAGCAGGAACCCGACAGGCTACGAGCAGTACTTC. Protein: CASSRNPTGYEQYF.

The rearrangement joins TRBV29-1 to TRBJ1-3, with a possible D match to TRBD1 (5 bases). This CDR3 has 12 amino acids. Germline CDR1 and CDR2: SQVTM and ANQGSEA. The V end was cut by 0 bases, the J end by 15 bases, with 15 bases between. The CDR3 sequence is CSVEEGGTGKYF. CDR3 DNA: TGCAGCGTTGAAGAGGGGGGGACCGGAAAATATTTT.

The genes are TRBV10-3 and TRBJ2-1; 9 bases are shared with TRBD2. With V trimmed by 0 bases and J by 4 bases, 7 bases remained unmatched. Germline V lookup: CDR1 ENHRY, CDR2 SYGVKD. The CDR3 extends over 17 amino acids. CDR3 sequence: CAISESSGSLGYNEQFF. The CDR3 nucleotides read TGTGCCATCAGTGAGTCTAGCGGGAGCTTGGGTTACAATGAGCAGTTCTTC.

V and J are TRBV15 and TRBJ2-4; 7 bases align to TRBD2. This CDR3 has 16 residues. Germline V CDR1 and CDR2: LNHNV, YYDKDF (reference sequence). The V gene end was trimmed by 4 bases and the J gene end by 7 bases; junction bases not matched to a gene: 13. CDR3 loop: CATSTIWEGSGNIQYF. CDR3 sequence (DNA): TGTGCCACCAGCACCATTTGGGAGGGGAGTGGGAACATTCAGTACTTC.

Only a few counts were recorded for this clone. The chain has TRBV30 and TRBJ2-7; D is possibly TRBD1 or TRBD2 (6 bases each). The CDR3 totals 13 residues. Germline CDR1 is GTSNPN and CDR2 is SVGIG (reference sequence). The ends were cut back, 5 bases at V and 3 bases at J, with 14 bases in the middle. The CDR3 sequence: CAWGRQGIYEQYF. The CDR3 coding sequence is TGTGCCTGGGGGAGGCAGGGGATCTACGAGCAGTACTTC. Together with reference TRBV30 and TRBJ2-7, the CDR3 gives the full variable domain: SQTIHQWPATLVQPVGSPLSLECTVEGTSNPNLYWYRQAAGRGLQLLFYSVGIGQISSEVPQNLSASRPQDRQFILSSKKLLLSDSGFYLCAWGRQGIYEQYFGPGTRLTVT.

The chain carries TRBV19 and TRBJ2-7, with D maybe TRBD2 (6 bases). The CDR3 consists of 13 residues. V lost 5 bases and J lost 3, with 11 bases in between. Per germline, CDR1 LNHDA and CDR2 SQIVND (reference sequence). CDR3 DNA: TGTGCCAGTAGTCCGGGACTGTTCTACGAGCAGTACTTC. This encodes CASSPGLFYEQYF.

CDR3 loop: CASRYRETNIQYF. CDR3 DNA sequence: TGTGCCAGCAGATACAGGGAAACAAACATTCAGTACTTC. The chain employs TRBV28 and TRBJ2-4, with a weak D call TRBD1 (6 bases). CDR3 size: 13 residues. CDR1 and CDR2 (germline): MDHEN, SYDVKM. Trimming shortened V by 6 bases and J by 6 bases, and 12 bases separated the two germline ends.

This clone appeared a few times. V gene TRBV5-4 combines with J gene TRBJ2-1; 7 nucleotides agree with TRBD2. This CDR3 contains 17 residues. V lost 0 bases to trimming and J lost 2 bases; unmatched junction nucleotides: 8. The germline V gene encodes CDR1 SGHNT and CDR2 YYREEE (reference sequence). The CDR3 DNA sequence: TGTGCCAGCAGCTTGGGGGGAGGGGCCAGTACCTACAATGAGCAGTTCTTC. Amino acids: CASSLGGGASTYNEQFF.